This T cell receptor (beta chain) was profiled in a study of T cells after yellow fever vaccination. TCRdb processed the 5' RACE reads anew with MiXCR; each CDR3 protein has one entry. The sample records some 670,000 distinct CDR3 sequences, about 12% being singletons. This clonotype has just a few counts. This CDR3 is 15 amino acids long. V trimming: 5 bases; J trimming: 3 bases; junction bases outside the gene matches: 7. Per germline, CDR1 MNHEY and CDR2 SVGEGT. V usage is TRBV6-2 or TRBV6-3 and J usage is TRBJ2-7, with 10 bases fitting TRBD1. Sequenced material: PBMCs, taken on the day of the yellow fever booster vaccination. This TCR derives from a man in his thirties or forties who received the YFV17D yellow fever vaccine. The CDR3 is CASSAPGQGHYEQYF. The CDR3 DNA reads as TGTGCCAGCAGTGCACCGGGACAGGGGCACTACGAGCAGTACTTC.